The source of this T cell receptor (beta chain) is a study of blood T cell repertoires in COVID-19. In the study overall: Acute-phase and convalescent COVID-19 samples originated in the United States, Italy and Spain. The cDNA or gDNA used as material had been derived from T cells, B-cell-depleted T cells, or PBMCs.

Original data processing: Reference gene primer amplification gave nucleated cell count estimates. The method was immunoSEQ multiplex PCR; TCRdb's version includes in-frame clones alone and lacks a portion of them. That table gives V, J and clone size, and the DNA gave D and trimming. This sample has 200,000 to 250,000 clones, with roughly 85% found just once. Sequencing was carried out using peripheral blood. This sequence originates from a woman aged 70-85 years with COVID-19, enrolled during active disease.

The CDR3 DNA is TGTGCCAGCAGCAGAGATACAGCATTCTACGAGCAGTACTTC. This encodes CASSRDTAFYEQYF. The rearrangement uses TRBV11-2 and TRBJ2-7; D is undetermined. Trimming pared 5 bases from V and 3 bases from J, leaving 14 bases between. CDR1 SGHAT and CDR2 FQNNGV come from the germline V gene. The CDR3 has 14 residues.